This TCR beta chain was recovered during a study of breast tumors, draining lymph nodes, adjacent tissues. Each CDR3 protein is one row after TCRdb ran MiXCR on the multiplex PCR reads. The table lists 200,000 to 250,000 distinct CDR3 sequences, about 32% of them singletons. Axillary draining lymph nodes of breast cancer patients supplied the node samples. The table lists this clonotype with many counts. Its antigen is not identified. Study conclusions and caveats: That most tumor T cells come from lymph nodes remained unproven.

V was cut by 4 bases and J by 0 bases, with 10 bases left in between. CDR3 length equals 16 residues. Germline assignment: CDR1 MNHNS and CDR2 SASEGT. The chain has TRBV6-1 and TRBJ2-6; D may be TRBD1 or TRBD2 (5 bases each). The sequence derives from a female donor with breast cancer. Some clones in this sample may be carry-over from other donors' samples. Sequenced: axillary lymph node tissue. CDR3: CASSGGRVSGANVLTF. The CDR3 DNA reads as TGTGCCAGCAGTGGGGGACGAGTCTCTGGGGCCAACGTCCTGACTTTC.